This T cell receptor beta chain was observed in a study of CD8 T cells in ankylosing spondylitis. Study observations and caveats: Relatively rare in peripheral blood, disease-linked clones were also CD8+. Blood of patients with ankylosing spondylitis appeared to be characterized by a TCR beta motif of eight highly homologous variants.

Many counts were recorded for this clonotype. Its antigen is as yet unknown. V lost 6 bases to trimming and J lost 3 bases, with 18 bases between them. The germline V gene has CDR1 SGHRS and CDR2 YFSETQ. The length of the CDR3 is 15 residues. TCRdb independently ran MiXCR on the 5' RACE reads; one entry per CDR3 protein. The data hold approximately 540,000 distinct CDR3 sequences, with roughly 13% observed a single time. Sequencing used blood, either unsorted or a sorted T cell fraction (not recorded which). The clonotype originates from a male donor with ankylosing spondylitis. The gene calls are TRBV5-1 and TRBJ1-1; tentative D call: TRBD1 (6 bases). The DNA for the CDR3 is TGCGCCAGCACTCCCCCCACAGGGTCCGACACTGAAGCTTTCTTT. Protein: CASTPPTGSDTEAFF.